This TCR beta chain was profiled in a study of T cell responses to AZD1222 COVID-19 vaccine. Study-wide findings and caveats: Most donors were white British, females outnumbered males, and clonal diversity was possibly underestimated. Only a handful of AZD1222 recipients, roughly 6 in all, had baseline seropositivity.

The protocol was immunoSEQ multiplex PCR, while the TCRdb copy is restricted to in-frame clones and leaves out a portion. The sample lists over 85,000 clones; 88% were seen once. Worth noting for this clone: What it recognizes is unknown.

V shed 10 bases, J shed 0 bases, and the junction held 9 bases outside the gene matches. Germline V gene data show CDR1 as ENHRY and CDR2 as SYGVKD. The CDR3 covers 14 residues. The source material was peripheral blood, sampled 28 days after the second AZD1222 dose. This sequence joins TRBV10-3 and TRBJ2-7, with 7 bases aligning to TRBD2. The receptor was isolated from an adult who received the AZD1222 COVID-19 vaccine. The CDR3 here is CATEEGGSSYEQYF. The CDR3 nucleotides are TGTGCCACCGAAGAGGGAGGGAGCTCCTACGAGCAGTACTTC.